These T cell receptor beta chains were read from a single sample in a study of PD-1 blockade in classical Hodgkin lymphoma. Clones were read by immunoSEQ multiplex PCR, and TCRdb kept only the in-frame ones, dropping some. The table records 100,000 or so clones, approximately 94% of them present only once. The sequencing here drew on peripheral blood mononuclear cells (PBMCs), taken before the fourth cycle of nivolumab. The receptors originated from a human donor with classical Hodgkin lymphoma. The CDR3 runs from the conserved cysteine through the conserved F or W. D genes are given only for firm matches. Clone size is stated in some rows and not others, as once, few, many or a class when expanded.

TRBD2	TRBV2	NA	TRBJ2-7	TGTGCCAGCAGTCCCTTGGCGGGAGGACCCTACGAGCAGTACTTC	CASSPLAGGPYEQYF
NA	TRBV15	NA	TRBJ2-5	TGTGCCACCAGCAGAGATAGGAGCAGCCCAGAGACCCAGTACTTC	CATSRDRSSPETQYF
NA	TRBV2	NA	TRBJ2-2	TGTGCCAGCGGCGGACTGAAAGCCGGGGAGCTGTTTTTT	CASGGLKAGELFF
TRBD1	TRBV20-1	NA	TRBJ1-1	TGCAGTGCTAGGCAGGGGGTTGAAGCTTTCTTT	CSARQGVEAFF
TRBD1	TRBV9	NA	TRBJ2-7	TGTGCCAGCAGCGTAGCGCACGGACAGGCCTACGAGCAGTACTTC	CASSVAHGQAYEQYF
NA	TRBV15	NA	TRBJ2-1	TGTGCCACCAGCAGGGACCTAGTTCCAGGTTGGCTCTTC	CATSRDLVPGWLF
NA	TRBV6-6	NA	TRBJ2-1	TGTGCCAGCAGTTACAAGTGGGAGCAGTTCTTC	CASSYKWEQFF
TRBD2	TRBV10-3	NA	TRBJ2-1	TGTGCCATCAGTGAGAACGCGGGAGTGGGTGATGAGCAGTTCTTC	CAISENAGVGDEQFF
NA	TRBV6-5	NA	TRBJ2-7	TGTGCCAGCAGCTCCTCCGGGCGGGACGAGCAGTACTTC	CASSSSGRDEQYF
NA	TRBV27	NA	TRBJ1-1	TGTGCCAGCAGTTTTTATGGGTCCCCAAGATACACTGAAGCTTTCTTT	CASSFYGSPRYTEAFF
NA	TRBV9	NA	TRBJ2-6	TGTGCCAGCAGCAACTCTGGGGCATTTTCTTTCTCTGGGGCCAACGTCCTGACTTTC	CASSNSGAFSFSGANVLTF
NA	TRBV27	NA	TRBJ2-2	TGTGCCAGCAACTCCATCTGGAAGCGGAACACCGGGGAGCTGTTTTTT	CASNSIWKRNTGELFF
NA	TRBV9	NA	TRBJ2-5	TGTGCCAGCAGCCTCGGGGAGACCCAGTACTTC	CASSLGETQYF
NA	TRBV4-2	NA	TRBJ2-6	TGTGCCAGCAGCCAAGGCCTCATGTGGGAGGGGGCCAACGTCCTGACTTTC	CASSQGLMWEGANVLTF
NA	TRBV6-5	NA	TRBJ2-7	TGTGCCAGCAGTTACTCCCTAATAGGGATGTACTACGAGCAGTACTTC	CASSYSLIGMYYEQYF
NA	TRBV4-1	NA	TRBJ1-5	TGCGCCAGCAGCCCATTTCAGACAGACAATCAGCCCCAGCATTTT	CASSPFQTDNQPQHF
NA	TRBV5-4	NA	TRBJ2-5	TGTGCCAGCAGCTTGGAACTCTACCAAGAGACCCAGTACTTC	CASSLELYQETQYF
NA	TRBV18	NA	TRBJ2-7	TGTGCCAGCTCACCTAGTCGAGAAGTTAGCGAGCAGTACTTC	CASSPSREVSEQYF
NA	TRBV5-1	NA	TRBJ1-4	TGCGCCAGCAGCTTGTGGGGGGATGAAAAACTGTTTTTT	CASSLWGDEKLFF
NA	TRBV28	NA	TRBJ2-2	TGTGCCAGCAGACCCCACGACAGTCCCGGGGAGCTGTTTTTT	CASRPHDSPGELFF
NA	TRBV6-5	NA	TRBJ1-1	TGTGCCAGCAGTTGGGACCCCGGGAGAACTGAAGCTTTCTTT	CASSWDPGRTEAFF
TRBD1	TRBV2	NA	TRBJ2-7	TGTGCCAGCAGTCCTGGGACAGGGTACTACGAGCAGTACTTC	CASSPGTGYYEQYF
NA	TRBV27	NA	TRBJ2-1	TGTGCCAGCAGTTCCCCCTACAATGAGCAGTTCTTC	CASSSPYNEQFF
NA	TRBV6-6	NA	TRBJ2-2	TGTGCCAGTCGGGCGGGCGGGAACACCGGGGAGCTGTTTTTT	CASRAGGNTGELFF
TRBD2	TRBV10-3	NA	TRBJ2-1	TGTGCCTCTGGACTAGCGGGAGGCAATGAGCAGTTCTTC	CASGLAGGNEQFF
TRBD1	TRBV7-7	NA	TRBJ2-5	TGTGCCAGCAGCCTGGACAGGGAAGAGACCCAGTACTTC	CASSLDREETQYF
NA	TRBV28	NA	TRBJ1-5	TGTGCCAGCAGTTGGTCCGGGGGCCCCAGCAATCAGCCCCAGCATTTT	CASSWSGGPSNQPQHF
NA	TRBV2	once	TRBJ2-2	TGTGCCAGCAAGGGGGGCGGAGCCGGGGAGCTGTTTTTT	CASKGGGAGELFF
NA	TRBV9	NA	TRBJ1-4	TGTGCCAGCAGCGGACGACAGAGTACTAATGAAAAACTGTTTTTT	CASSGRQSTNEKLFF
NA	TRBV6-6	NA	TRBJ2-7	TGTGCCAGCACAGGAGGCTACGAGCAGTACTTC	CASTGGYEQYF
NA	TRBV30	NA	TRBJ1-3	TGTGCCTGGAGTCCCGGACAGCGGAACACCATATATTTT	CAWSPGQRNTIYF